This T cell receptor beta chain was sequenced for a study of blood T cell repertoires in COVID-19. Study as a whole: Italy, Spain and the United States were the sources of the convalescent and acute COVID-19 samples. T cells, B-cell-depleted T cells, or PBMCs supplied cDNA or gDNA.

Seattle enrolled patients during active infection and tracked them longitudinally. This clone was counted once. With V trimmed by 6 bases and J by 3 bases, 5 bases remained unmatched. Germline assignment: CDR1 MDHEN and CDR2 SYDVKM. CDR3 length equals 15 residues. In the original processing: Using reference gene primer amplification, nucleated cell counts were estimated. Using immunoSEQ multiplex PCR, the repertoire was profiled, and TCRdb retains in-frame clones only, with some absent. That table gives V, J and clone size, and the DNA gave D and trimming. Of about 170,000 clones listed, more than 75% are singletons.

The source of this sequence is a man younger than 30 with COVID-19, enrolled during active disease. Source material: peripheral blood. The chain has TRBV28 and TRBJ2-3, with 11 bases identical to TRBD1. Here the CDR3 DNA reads TGTGCCAGCAGCCGACGGGACAGGGGGACAGATACGCAGTATTTT. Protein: CASSRRDRGTDTQYF. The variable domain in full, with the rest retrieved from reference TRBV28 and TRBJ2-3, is DVKVTQSSRYLVKRTGEKVFLECVQDMDHENMFWYRQDPGLGLRLIYFSYDVKMKEKGDIPEGYSVSREKKERFSLILESASTNQTSMYLCASSRRDRGTDTQYFGPGTRLTVL.